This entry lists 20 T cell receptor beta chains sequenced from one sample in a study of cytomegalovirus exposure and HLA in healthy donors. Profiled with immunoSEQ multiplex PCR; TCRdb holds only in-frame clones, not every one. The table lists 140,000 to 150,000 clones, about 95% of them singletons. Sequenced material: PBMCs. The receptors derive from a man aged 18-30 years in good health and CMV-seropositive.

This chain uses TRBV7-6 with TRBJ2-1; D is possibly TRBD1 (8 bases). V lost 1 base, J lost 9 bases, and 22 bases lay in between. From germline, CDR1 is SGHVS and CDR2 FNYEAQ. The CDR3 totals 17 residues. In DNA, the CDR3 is TGTGCCAGCAGCTTAGGACAGTTAGGACAGGGAGGGATTGAGCAGTTCTTC. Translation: CASSLGQLGQGGIEQFF.

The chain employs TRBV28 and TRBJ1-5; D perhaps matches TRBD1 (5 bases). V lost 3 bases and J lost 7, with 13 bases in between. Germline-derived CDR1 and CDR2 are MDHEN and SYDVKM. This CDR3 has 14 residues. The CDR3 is CASSFPREGQPQHF. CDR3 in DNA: TGTGCCAGCAGTTTCCCCAGGGAAGGGCAGCCCCAGCATTTT.

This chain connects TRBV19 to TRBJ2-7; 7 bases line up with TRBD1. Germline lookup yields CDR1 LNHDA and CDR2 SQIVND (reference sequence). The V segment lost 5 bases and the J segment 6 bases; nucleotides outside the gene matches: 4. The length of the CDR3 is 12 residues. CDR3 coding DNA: TGTGCCAGTAGTTGGGACAGTCGCGAGCAGTACTTC. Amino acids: CASSWDSREQYF.

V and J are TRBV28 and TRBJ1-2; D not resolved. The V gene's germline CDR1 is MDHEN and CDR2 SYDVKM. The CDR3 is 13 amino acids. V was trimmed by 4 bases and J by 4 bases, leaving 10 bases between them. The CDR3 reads CASSSPPVYGYTF. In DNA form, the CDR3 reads TGTGCCAGCAGTTCACCACCGGTCTATGGCTACACCTTC.

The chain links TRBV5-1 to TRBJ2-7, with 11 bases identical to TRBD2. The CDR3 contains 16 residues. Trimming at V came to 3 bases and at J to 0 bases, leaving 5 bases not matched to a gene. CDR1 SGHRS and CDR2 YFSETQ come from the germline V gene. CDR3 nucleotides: TGCGCCAGCAGCTCCCCTAGCGGGAGGAGCTCCTACGAGCAGTACTTC. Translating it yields CASSSPSGRSSYEQYF.

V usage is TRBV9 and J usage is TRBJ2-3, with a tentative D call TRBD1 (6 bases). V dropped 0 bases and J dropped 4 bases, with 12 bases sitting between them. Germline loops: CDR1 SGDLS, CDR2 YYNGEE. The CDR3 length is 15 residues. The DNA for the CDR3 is TGTGCCAGCAGCGTAGCAGGGCAGGGGCCAGATACGCAGTATTTT. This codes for CASSVAGQGPDTQYF.

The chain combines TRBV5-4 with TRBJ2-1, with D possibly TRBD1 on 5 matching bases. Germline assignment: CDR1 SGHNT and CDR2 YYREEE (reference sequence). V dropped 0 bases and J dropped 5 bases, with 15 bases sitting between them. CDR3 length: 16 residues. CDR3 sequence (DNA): TGTGCCAGCAGCTTGGGAGCAGGGTATATGGACAATGAGCAGTTCTTC. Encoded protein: CASSLGAGYMDNEQFF.

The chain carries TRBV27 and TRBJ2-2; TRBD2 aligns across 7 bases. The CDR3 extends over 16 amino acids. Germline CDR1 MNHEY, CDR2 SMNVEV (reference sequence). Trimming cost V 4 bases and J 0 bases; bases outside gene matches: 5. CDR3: CASSSQAGTNTGELFF. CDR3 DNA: TGTGCCAGCAGTTCCCAAGCGGGAACGAACACCGGGGAGCTGTTTTTT.

DNA of the CDR3: TGCAGCGTTGAAGAATCGACAGGGGGCGAGCAGTACTTC. Translation: CSVEESTGGEQYF. The chain links TRBV29-1 to TRBJ2-7; 9 bases are shared with TRBD1. Germline CDR1 and CDR2: SQVTM and ANQGSEA. The CDR3 covers 13 residues. V shed 0 bases and J 6 bases; nucleotides not matched to a gene: 3.

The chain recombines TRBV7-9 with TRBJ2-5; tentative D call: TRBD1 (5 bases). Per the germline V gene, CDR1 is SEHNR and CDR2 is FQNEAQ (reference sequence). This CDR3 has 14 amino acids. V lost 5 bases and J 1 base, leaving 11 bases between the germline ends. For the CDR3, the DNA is TGTGCCAGCAGCCGGACACCGTTCCAAGAGACCCAGTACTTC. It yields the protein CASSRTPFQETQYF.

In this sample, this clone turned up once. The CDR3 DNA follows: TGTGCCAGCAGTTCGTCACTAGCGGGAGGAGCCGGGGAGCTGTTTTTT. It yields the protein CASSSSLAGGAGELFF. The chain is built from TRBV28 and TRBJ2-2; 12 bases agree with TRBD2. V gave up 4 bases and J gave up 6 bases; unmatched junction bases: 6. Germline V lookup: CDR1 MDHEN, CDR2 SYDVKM. The CDR3 loop spans 16 amino acids.

The CDR3 bases are TGTGCCAGCAGCGGGACTAGCGGAGTCACAGATACGCAGTATTTT. This sequence encodes CASSGTSGVTDTQYF. J is TRBJ2-3 and V is TRBV9; 10 bases map to TRBD2. CDR1 is SGDLS and CDR2 is YYNGEE in the germline V gene. J lost 2 bases, V lost 3 bases, and 3 bases had no gene match. The CDR3 sequence is 15 residues long.

DNA for the CDR3: TGTGCCAGCAGTTCTAAGACAGATACGCAGTATTTT. It translates to CASSSKTDTQYF. V is TRBV27 and J is TRBJ2-3; D is unclear. Trimming took 4 bases from V and 3 from J, leaving 5 bases between them. CDR1 and CDR2 (germline): MNHEY, SMNVEV (reference sequence). This CDR3 comprises 12 residues.

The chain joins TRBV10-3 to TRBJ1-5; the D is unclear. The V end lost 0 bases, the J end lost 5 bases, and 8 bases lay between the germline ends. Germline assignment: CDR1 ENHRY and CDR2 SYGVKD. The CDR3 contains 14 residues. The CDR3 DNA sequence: TGTGCCATCAGTGAGTCGGCAGGATATCAGCCCCAGCATTTT. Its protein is CAISESAGYQPQHF.

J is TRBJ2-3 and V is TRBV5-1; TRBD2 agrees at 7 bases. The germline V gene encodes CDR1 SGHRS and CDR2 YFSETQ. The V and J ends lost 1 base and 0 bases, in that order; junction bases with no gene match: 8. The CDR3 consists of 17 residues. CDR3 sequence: CASSLIGAGESTDTQYF. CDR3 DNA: TGCGCCAGCAGCTTGATCGGGGCGGGAGAAAGCACAGATACGCAGTATTTT.

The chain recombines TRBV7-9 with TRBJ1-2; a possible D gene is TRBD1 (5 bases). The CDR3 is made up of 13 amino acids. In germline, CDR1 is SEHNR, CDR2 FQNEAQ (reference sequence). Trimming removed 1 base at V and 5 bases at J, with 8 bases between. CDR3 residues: CASSLGGLYGYTF. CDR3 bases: TGTGCCAGCAGCTTAGGGGGCCTGTATGGCTACACCTTC.

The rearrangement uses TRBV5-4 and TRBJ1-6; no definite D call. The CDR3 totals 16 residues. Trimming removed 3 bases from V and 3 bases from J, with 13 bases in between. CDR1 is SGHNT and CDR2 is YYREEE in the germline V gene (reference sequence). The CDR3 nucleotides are TGTGCCAGCAGCTCGGATACAGATTTCTATAATTCACCCCTCCACTTT. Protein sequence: CASSSDTDFYNSPLHF.

CDR3: CASSPLDGTNTEAFF. The CDR3 nucleotides read TGTGCCAGCAGCCCCCTAGACGGTACGAACACTGAAGCTTTCTTT. This chain uses TRBV7-9 with TRBJ1-1; D gene uncertain. Germline values: CDR1 SEHNR, CDR2 FQNEAQ (reference sequence). The V gene lost 5 bases and the J gene lost 1 base, with 14 bases spanning the gap. The CDR3 has 15 amino acids.

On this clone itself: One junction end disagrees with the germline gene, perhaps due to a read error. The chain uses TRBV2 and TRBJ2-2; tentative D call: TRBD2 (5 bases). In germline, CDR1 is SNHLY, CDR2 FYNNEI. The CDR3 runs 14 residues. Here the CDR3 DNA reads TGTGCCAGCAGTGAGCGGAGGAACGCCGGGGAGCTGTTTTTT. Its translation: CASSERRNAGELFF.

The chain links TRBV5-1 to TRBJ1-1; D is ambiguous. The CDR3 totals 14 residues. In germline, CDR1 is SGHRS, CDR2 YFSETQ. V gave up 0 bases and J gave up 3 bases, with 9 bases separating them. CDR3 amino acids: CASSLDPGYTEAFF. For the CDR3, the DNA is TGCGCCAGCAGCTTGGACCCGGGATACACTGAAGCTTTCTTT.